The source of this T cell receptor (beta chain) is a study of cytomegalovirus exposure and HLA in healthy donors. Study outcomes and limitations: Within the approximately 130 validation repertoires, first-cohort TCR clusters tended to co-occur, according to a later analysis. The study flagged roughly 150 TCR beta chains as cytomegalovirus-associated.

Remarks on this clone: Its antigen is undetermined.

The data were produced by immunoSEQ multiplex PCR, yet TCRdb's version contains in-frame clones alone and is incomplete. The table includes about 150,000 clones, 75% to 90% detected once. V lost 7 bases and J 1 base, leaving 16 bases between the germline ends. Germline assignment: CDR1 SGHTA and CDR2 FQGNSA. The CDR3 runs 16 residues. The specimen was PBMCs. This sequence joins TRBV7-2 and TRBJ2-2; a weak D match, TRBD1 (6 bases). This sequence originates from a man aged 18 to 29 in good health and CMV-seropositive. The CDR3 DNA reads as TGTGCCAGCACCTCACGGGACACTATGAACACCGGGGAGCTGTTTTTT. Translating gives CASTSRDTMNTGELFF.